Reported below is one T cell receptor (beta chain). Its antigen is not identified. With 2 bases clipped from V and 6 bases from J, the junction kept 6 bases outside the gene matches. CDR3 length equals 14 residues. Germline-derived CDR1 and CDR2 are LNHDA and SQIVND (reference sequence). In the PCR, 60 Vbeta and 13 Jbeta primers were used. Assay used: immunoSEQ multiplex PCR; TCRdb lists only in-frame clones, some missing. The table includes some 130,000 clones, around 80% detected once. This record comes from a study of cytomegalovirus exposure and HLA in healthy donors. Study-level results: Trimming of TCR beta V- and J-genes showed a link, identified in a later analysis, to a missense DCLRE1C variant. Sequencing likely produced, as an artifact, a cluster of highly shared sequence variants. The authors confirmed in vitro that a few CMV-associated chains were specific for CMV antigens.

This TCR came from a man between 18 and 35 years old in good health and CMV-seronegative. The sample comprised PBMCs. J is TRBJ1-2 and V is TRBV19; 7 nucleotides line up with TRBD1. DNA for the CDR3: TGTGCCAGTAGTATACAGGGGGTTCTACATGGCTACACCTTC. Encoded protein: CASSIQGVLHGYTF. Complete variable domain (other parts from reference TRBV19 and TRBJ1-2): DGGITQSPKYLFRKEGQNVTLSCEQNLNHDAMYWYRQDPGQGLRLIYYSQIVNDFQKGDIAEGYSVSREKKESFPLTVTSAQKNPTAFYLCASSIQGVLHGYTFGSGTRLTVV.